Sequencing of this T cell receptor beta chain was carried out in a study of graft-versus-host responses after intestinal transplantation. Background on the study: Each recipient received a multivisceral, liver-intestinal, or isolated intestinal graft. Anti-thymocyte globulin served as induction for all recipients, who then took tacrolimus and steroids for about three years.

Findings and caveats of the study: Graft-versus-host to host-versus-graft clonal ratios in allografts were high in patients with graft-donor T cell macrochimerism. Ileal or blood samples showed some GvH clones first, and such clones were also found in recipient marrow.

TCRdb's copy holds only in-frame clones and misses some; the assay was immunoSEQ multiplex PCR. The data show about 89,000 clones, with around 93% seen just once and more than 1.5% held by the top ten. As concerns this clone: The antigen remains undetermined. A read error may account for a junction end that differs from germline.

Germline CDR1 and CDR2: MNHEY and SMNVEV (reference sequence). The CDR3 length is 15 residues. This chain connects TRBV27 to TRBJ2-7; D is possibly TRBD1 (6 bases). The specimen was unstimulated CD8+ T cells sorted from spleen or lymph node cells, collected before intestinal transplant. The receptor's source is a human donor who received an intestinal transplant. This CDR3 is CAGSPWAGERNEQYF. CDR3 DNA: TGTGCCGGCAGCCCCTGGGCAGGGGAACGCAACGAGCAGTACTTC.